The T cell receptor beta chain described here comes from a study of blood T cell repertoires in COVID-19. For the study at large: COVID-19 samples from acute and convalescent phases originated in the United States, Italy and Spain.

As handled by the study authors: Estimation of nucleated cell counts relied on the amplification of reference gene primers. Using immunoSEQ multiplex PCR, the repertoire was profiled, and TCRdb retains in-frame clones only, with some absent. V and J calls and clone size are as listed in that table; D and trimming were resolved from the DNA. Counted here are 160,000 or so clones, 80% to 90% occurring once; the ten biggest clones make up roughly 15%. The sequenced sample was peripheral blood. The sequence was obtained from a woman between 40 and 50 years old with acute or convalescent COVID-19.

CDR3: CASSAGESNTGELFF. Written as DNA, the CDR3 is TGTGCCAGCAGTGCCGGGGAGTCGAACACCGGGGAGCTGTTTTTT. V gene TRBV2 combines with J gene TRBJ2-2, with D maybe TRBD2 (5 bases). This CDR3 is 15 amino acids long. V was pared by 4 bases and J by 0 bases, with 9 bases between. From germline, CDR1 is SNHLY and CDR2 FYNNEI.